Below are 24 T cell receptor beta chains sequenced from a single sample in a study of response to subunit inactivated influenza vaccine listed by TCRdb under 2018. The library was obtained by RT-PCR. The instrument given in TCRdb is Illumina HiSeq 2500. TCRdb reprocessing: public reads trimmed at Q25 with fastp, clones called with MiXCR, in-frame beta chains kept. Rows with one shared CDR3 protein collapse into an entry with the most common genes and DNA. For this sample the table gives 650,000 to 800,000 distinct CDR3 sequences, of which less than 20% were detected only once. The biggest ten clones account for roughly a tenth of the sample. Source: PBMCs from blood, taken 5 to 6 days after vaccination. Receptors originate from a man aged 45-65 years who received an inactivated influenza vaccine. Donor details come from another sample of the same person, matched by shared clones.

J is TRBJ2-3 and V is TRBV28; 9 bases are a match to TRBD2. Germline V gene sequence: CDR1 MDHEN, CDR2 SYDVKM. V gave up 6 bases and J gave up 5 bases; unmatched junction bases: 12. The CDR3 covers 16 residues. CDR3 protein: CASRSTGRGGLDTQYF. CDR3 in DNA: TGTGCCAGCAGGTCGACAGGGCGGGGGGGCCTAGATACGCAGTATTTT.

The table lists this clonotype with a few counts. The rearrangement links TRBV24-1 to TRBJ2-1, with D perhaps TRBD2 (5 bases). The V and J ends lost 4 bases and 1 base respectively, with 13 bases between them. The CDR3 has 16 amino acids. The germline CDR1 and CDR2 sequences are KGHDR and SFDVKD. The CDR3, as DNA: TGTGCCACCAGTGAGCCGGTAGCGACTTCCTACAATGAGCAGTTCTTC. Translation: CATSEPVATSYNEQFF.

The chain uses TRBV29-1 and TRBJ2-3; 10 bases are a match to TRBD2. This CDR3 is 16 amino acids long. In germline, CDR1 is SQVTM, CDR2 ANQGSEA. Trimming removed 4 bases from V and 2 bases from J; junction bases left unmatched: 9. The CDR3 sequence: CSVALWTSGDTDTQYF. The DNA for the CDR3 is TGCAGCGTTGCTCTTTGGACTAGCGGAGACACAGATACGCAGTATTTT.

In this sample, this clonotype turned up a few times. V is TRBV28 and J is TRBJ1-4; D possibly corresponds to TRBD1 (6 bases). V lost 11 bases and J 7 bases, leaving 17 bases between the germline ends. The CDR3 is 13 residues long. Germline CDR1 MDHEN, CDR2 SYDVKM. The CDR3 DNA follows: TGTGCCCTCCTTGCGAGGGACACTGAAAAACTGTTTTTT. Translation: CALLARDTEKLFF. The variable domain in full, with the rest retrieved from reference TRBV28 and TRBJ1-4, is DVKVTQSSRYLVKRTGEKVFLECVQDMDHENMFWYRQDPGLGLRLIYFSYDVKMKEKGDIPEGYSVSREKKERFSLILESASTNQTSMYLCALLARDTEKLFFGSGTQLSVL.

This clonotype appeared a few times. DNA for the CDR3: TGCGCCAGCAGCCAAACGACTACCCGCTACTACGAGCAGTACTTC. This translates into CASSQTTTRYYEQYF. V usage is TRBV4-3 and J usage is TRBJ2-7; a weak D match, TRBD2 (5 bases). The CDR3 is made up of 15 amino acids. The ends were cut back, 2 bases at V and 3 bases at J, with 14 bases in the middle. The germline V gene encodes CDR1 LGHNA and CDR2 YSLEER.

This sequence joins TRBV6-5 and TRBJ2-1; 8 bases match TRBD1. CDR1 is MNHEY and CDR2 is SVGAGI in the germline V gene. This CDR3 contains 16 residues. V was clipped by 0 bases and J by 0 bases; unmatched bases: 1. CDR3 amino acids: CASSYSTGVSYNEQFF. CDR3 nucleotide sequence: TGTGCCAGCAGTTACTCGACAGGGGTCTCCTACAATGAGCAGTTCTTC.

This clonotype has a count of ten or more. The chain is built from TRBV12-3 or TRBV12-4 and TRBJ1-1; D might be TRBD1 (5 bases). V lost 0 bases and J lost 8, with 16 bases in between. The CDR3 runs to 15 residues. The CDR3 spells CASSLASGGRAEAFF. In nucleotides, the CDR3 is TGTGCCAGCAGTTTAGCGAGCGGGGGACGGGCCGAAGCTTTCTTT.

The chain carries TRBV28 and TRBJ1-1; D remains unclear. The CDR3 contains 11 residues. Germline CDR1 is MDHEN and CDR2 is SYDVKM. V lost 11 bases and J 1 base, leaving 8 bases between the germline ends. In DNA form, the CDR3 reads TGTGCCGCCCGGGAGAACACTGAAGCTTTCTTT. Protein: CAARENTEAFF.

This rearrangement joins TRBV25-1 to TRBJ2-2; D possibly corresponds to TRBD1 (6 bases). V shed 5 bases and J shed 4 bases, with 11 bases lying between them. Germline V CDR1 and CDR2: MGHDK, SYGVNS. The CDR3 runs to 14 residues. The CDR3 protein is CASSPRGTTGELFF. As DNA, the CDR3 is TGTGCCAGCAGTCCCAGGGGAACCACCGGGGAGCTGTTTTTT.

V and J are TRBV15 and TRBJ1-2; TRBD1 agrees at 8 bases. The germline V gene encodes CDR1 LNHNV and CDR2 YYDKDF (reference sequence). Trimming cost V 0 bases and J 5 bases; bases outside gene matches: 5. The CDR3 extends over 15 amino acids. In DNA form, the CDR3 reads TGTGCCACCAGCAGAGAGGACAGGGAAGGATATGGCTACACCTTC. As protein: CATSREDREGYGYTF. The variable domain in full, with the rest retrieved from reference TRBV15 and TRBJ1-2, is DAMVIQNPRYQVTQFGKPVTLSCSQTLNHNVMYWYQQKSSQAPKLLFHYYDKDFNNEADTPDNFQSRRPNTSFCFLDIRSPGLGDTAMYLCATSREDREGYGYTFGSGTRLTVV.

The rearrangement uses TRBV7-6 and TRBJ2-2; 7 positions match TRBD2. CDR1 and CDR2 (germline): SGHVS, FNYEAQ. V shed 3 bases, J shed 0 bases, and the junction held 4 bases outside the gene matches. CDR3 size: 16 residues. The CDR3 loop is CASSFRREANTGELFF. DNA for the CDR3: TGTGCCAGCAGCTTTAGACGGGAGGCGAACACCGGGGAGCTGTTTTTT.

The V gene is TRBV15, the J gene TRBJ2-2; D uncertain. The germline V gene has CDR1 LNHNV and CDR2 YYDKDF (reference sequence). Deletions cut 4 bases from V and 2 bases from J, with 8 bases between. This CDR3 contains 14 residues. CDR3 bases: TGTGCCACCAGCAACAGTCCAAACACCGGGGAGCTGTTTTTT. This codes for CATSNSPNTGELFF.

In this sample, this clonotype turned up many times. V and J are TRBV20-1 and TRBJ1-2, with 10 positions matching TRBD1. After removal of 5 bases from V and 7 bases from J, the junction contained 13 bases not matched to a gene. Per the germline V gene, CDR1 is DFQATT and CDR2 is SNEGSKA (reference sequence). The CDR3 extends over 15 amino acids. The CDR3 region has the DNA TGCAGTGCTTATATCCCCGGACAGGGGGTTGCTGGCTACACCTTC. Its protein product is CSAYIPGQGVAGYTF.

The chain combines TRBV30 with TRBJ1-1, with D possibly being TRBD1 (5 bases). The CDR3 is 16 residues long. The V gene lost 3 bases and the J gene lost 0 bases, with 17 bases spanning the gap. Germline CDR1 GTSNPN, CDR2 SVGIG (reference sequence). CDR3 DNA sequence: TGTGCCTGGAGGGGGGGACCGTCCTCGATGAACACTGAAGCTTTCTTT. Encoded protein: CAWRGGPSSMNTEAFF.

Here the CDR3 DNA reads TGTGCCAGCAACCCCCCCCCGTCGTACAATGAGCAGTTCTTC. Translated: CASNPPPSYNEQFF. The chain carries TRBV6-2 or TRBV6-3 and TRBJ2-1, with D unclear. Trimming removed 7 bases from V and 4 bases from J, with 14 bases in between. CDR3 length equals 14 residues. Germline CDR1 is MNHEY and CDR2 is SVGEGT.

This clonotype was observed at least ten times. The chain joins TRBV12-3 or TRBV12-4 to TRBJ2-5; a possible D gene is TRBD2 (5 bases). There are 13 residues in the CDR3. Trimming stripped 4 bases from V and 2 bases from J, with 8 bases between. The CDR3: CASSSGLQETQYF. The CDR3 region has the DNA TGTGCCAGCAGTTCGGGGTTGCAAGAGACCCAGTACTTC.

The chain uses TRBV7-8 and TRBJ2-2; no clear D. Germline V gene sequence: CDR1 SGHVS, CDR2 FQNEAQ. This CDR3 has 13 amino acids. V lost 1 base, J lost 10 bases, and 10 bases lay in between. The CDR3 here is CASSLDSGEELFF. The CDR3 nucleotides read TGTGCCAGCAGCTTAGACTCTGGGGAGGAGCTGTTTTTT.

This clonotype was picked up a small number of times. V and J are TRBV20-1 and TRBJ2-1, with 13 nucleotides matching TRBD2. Germline trimming cut 3 bases from V and 10 bases from J; bases unmatched to any gene: 3. Germline CDR1 is DFQATT and CDR2 is SNEGSKA (reference sequence). CDR3 size: 13 residues. CDR3 amino acids: CSASRTSGSEQFF. The CDR3 coding sequence is TGCAGTGCTAGCCGGACTAGCGGGAGCGAGCAGTTCTTC.

This clonotype was picked up a small number of times. The chain has TRBV28 and TRBJ2-5, with D possibly being TRBD1 (6 bases). Germline assignment: CDR1 MDHEN and CDR2 SYDVKM. The CDR3 is 13 amino acids. The V end was cut by 5 bases, the J end by 5 bases, with 12 bases between. The chain's CDR3 is CASSTGRSETQYF. The CDR3 DNA sequence: TGTGCCAGCAGTACAGGGAGAAGTGAGACCCAGTACTTC. Based on the CDR3 plus reference TRBV28 and TRBJ2-5, the full variable domain is DVKVTQSSRYLVKRTGEKVFLECVQDMDHENMFWYRQDPGLGLRLIYFSYDVKMKEKGDIPEGYSVSREKKERFSLILESASTNQTSMYLCASSTGRSETQYFGPGTRLLVL.

The chain carries TRBV2 and TRBJ2-3, with TRBD1 matching 9 bases. Germline CDR1 SNHLY, CDR2 FYNNEI. The CDR3 spans 15 residues. V lost 6 bases to trimming and J lost 4 bases; unmatched junction nucleotides: 8. The chain's CDR3 is CASRGQGAIADTQYF. In DNA, the CDR3 is TGTGCCAGCAGGGGACAGGGCGCGATAGCAGATACGCAGTATTTT.

This clonotype was observed many times. Germline and junction disagree at one end, which may indicate a read error. The chain couples TRBV12-3 or TRBV12-4 to TRBJ2-7, with D perhaps given as TRBD1 or TRBD2 (5 bases each). There are 12 residues in the CDR3. In DNA form, the CDR3 reads TGTGCCAGCAGTTCATGGGGCATGGAGGCAAACTTC. It yields the protein CASSSWGMEANF.

CDR3 in amino acids: CASSESRGIYGYTF. CDR3 nucleotides: TGTGCCAGCAGTGAATCAAGGGGGATCTATGGCTACACCTTC. This rearrangement joins TRBV6-1 to TRBJ1-2, with a weak D call TRBD1 (6 bases). Between the trimmed V and J ends, which lost 2 bases and 4 bases, there was a span of 11 bases. The length of the CDR3 is 14 residues. Germline CDR1 reads MNHNS; CDR2 reads SASEGT.

This clonotype was seen repeatedly, ten times or more. This chain joins TRBV11-2 and TRBJ1-2, with 9 positions matching TRBD1. The CDR3 is 18 residues long. Losses at the gene ends were 3 bases for V and 2 bases for J; bases not matched to a gene: 13. The germline V gene encodes CDR1 SGHAT and CDR2 FQNNGV. CDR3 sequence: CASSFSPYRGRLNYGYTF. The CDR3 DNA sequence: TGTGCCAGCAGCTTTAGTCCCTACAGGGGGCGACTCAACTATGGCTACACCTTC.

This clonotype showed up just a few times. The rearrangement joins TRBV21-1 to TRBJ2-1; TRBD1, the table's D call, was not compared with the DNA. TRBV21-1 counts as a pseudogene. This CDR3 has 14 amino acids. This CDR3 reads CASSKAPGVNEQFF. CDR3 bases: TGTGCCAGCAGCAAAGCACCAGGGGTAAATGAGCAGTTCTTC.